This T cell receptor beta chain emerged from a study of Tregs in tolerant kidney transplant recipients. Study overall: The nonmyeloablative bone marrow transplants came from related graft donors, with transient mixed chimerism. Study findings and constraints: For some patients, primers changed over time, blocking nucleotide-level comparison. Validation in larger populations is needed because few patients were studied. Antigen-driven expansion was suggested because donor-specific Tregs expanded more than all Tregs in tolerant patients.

The repertoire was sequenced with immunoSEQ multiplex PCR; TCRdb's copy has only in-frame clones and lacks some. The top ten hold about 3.3% of the sample, which has 15,000 to 17,000 clones, more than 50% seen once. This clone was seen a few times. Its antigen is still unknown. CFSE-labeled recipient PBMCs were cultured less than seven days with irradiated graft donor PBMCs, then FACS-sorted. Germline lookup yields CDR1 SGHRS and CDR2 YFSETQ. The CDR3 has 12 amino acids. V was clipped by 4 bases and J by 9 bases; unmatched bases: 6. This specimen was CD4+ T cells from blood cultured with allogeneic cells, taken before the transplant. J is TRBJ1-2 and V is TRBV5-1; TRBD1 aligns across 7 bases. This TCR came from a human patient who received a combined kidney and bone marrow transplant. DNA for the CDR3: TGCGCCAGCAGCACGGGACAGACAAGCTACACCTTC. The encoded protein is CASSTGQTSYTF.